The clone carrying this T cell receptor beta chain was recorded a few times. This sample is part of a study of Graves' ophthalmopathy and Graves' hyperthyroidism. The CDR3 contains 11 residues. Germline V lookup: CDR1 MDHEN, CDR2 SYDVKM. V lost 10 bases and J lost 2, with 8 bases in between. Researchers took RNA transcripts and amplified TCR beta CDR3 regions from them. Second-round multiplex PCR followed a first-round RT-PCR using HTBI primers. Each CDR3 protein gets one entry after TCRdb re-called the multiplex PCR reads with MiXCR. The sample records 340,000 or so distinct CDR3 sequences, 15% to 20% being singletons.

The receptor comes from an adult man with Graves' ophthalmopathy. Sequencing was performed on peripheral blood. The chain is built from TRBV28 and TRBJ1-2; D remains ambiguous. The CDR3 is CAIADNYGYTF. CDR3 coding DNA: TGTGCCATCGCGGACAACTATGGCTACACCTTC.